This passage covers 26 T cell receptor beta chains from one sample sequenced in a study of blood T cell repertoires in COVID-19. The protocol was immunoSEQ multiplex PCR, while the TCRdb copy is restricted to in-frame clones and leaves out a portion. Among roughly 220,000 clones listed, approximately 86% were seen once. The sequenced material came from peripheral blood. These receptors came from a man aged 55-75 years with acute or convalescent COVID-19.

A single count supports this clone. The chain recombines TRBV5-1 with TRBJ2-2; TRBD2 matches 8 bases. This CDR3 spans 16 amino acids. V dropped 4 bases and J dropped 6; count of bases not matched to a gene: 11. Germline V gives CDR1 SGHRS, CDR2 YFSETQ. CDR3 protein: CASSPPGAGGAGELFF. CDR3 in DNA: TGCGCCAGCAGCCCCCCCGGCGCGGGGGGAGCCGGGGAGCTGTTTTTT.

The chain combines TRBV19 with TRBJ1-6, with D possibly matching TRBD1 (5 bases). The CDR3 sequence is 15 residues long. Germline V gene lookup returns CDR1 LNHDA and CDR2 SQIVND (reference sequence). V was pared by 0 bases and J by 5 bases, with 8 bases between. The CDR3 DNA follows: TGTGCCAGTAGTATAGACTGGGGGGATAATTCACCCCTCCACTTT. Encoded protein: CASSIDWGDNSPLHF.

This chain joins TRBV18 and TRBJ2-3, with D unclear. From germline, CDR1 is KGHSH and CDR2 LQKENI. The CDR3 is 12 residues long. V lost 2 bases and J 4 bases, leaving 4 bases between the germline ends. The CDR3 protein is CASSPFADTQYF. For the CDR3, the DNA is TGTGCCAGCTCACCATTCGCAGATACGCAGTATTTT.

This chain joins TRBV6-5 and TRBJ2-2, with D maybe TRBD2 (5 bases). CDR3 length: 15 residues. Trimming removed 2 bases from V and 2 bases from J, with 9 bases in between. Germline CDR1 reads MNHEY; CDR2 reads SVGAGI. The CDR3 nucleotides are TGTGCCAGCAGTTACAGCGCTAGCAACACCGGGGAGCTGTTTTTT. Translating it yields CASSYSASNTGELFF.

The chain has TRBV7-3 and TRBJ1-6; the match to TRBD1 covers 8 bases. The germline V gene has CDR1 SGHTA and CDR2 FQGTGA. With 2 bases clipped from V and 14 bases from J, the junction kept 11 bases outside the gene matches. This CDR3 comprises 15 residues. The CDR3 DNA follows: TGTGCCAGCAGCTTACGTGGGACAGGAGATGGGGCCCTCCACTTT. As protein: CASSLRGTGDGALHF.

The chain combines TRBV7-9 with TRBJ2-1; no firm D call. The CDR3 extends over 12 amino acids. Looked up from germline, CDR1 is SEHNR and CDR2 is FQNEAQ (reference sequence). V was cut by 1 base and J by 12 bases, with 10 bases left in between. The CDR3 nucleotides read TGTGCCAGCAGCTTAGACCGGGTAAGGCAGTTCTTC. This codes for CASSLDRVRQFF.

The V gene is TRBV7-2, the J gene TRBJ1-1, with 7 bases aligning to TRBD1. V lost 5 bases, J lost 11 bases, and 8 bases stayed unmatched. Germline V gives CDR1 SGHTA, CDR2 FQGNSA. This CDR3 comprises 12 residues. The CDR3 coding sequence is TGTGCCAGCAGCCCACGACAGGGCCTGGCTTTCTTT. This gives the protein CASSPRQGLAFF.

This clone was found once. V is TRBV15 and J is TRBJ2-3; 8 bases are a match to TRBD2. V lost 1 base to trimming and J lost 1 base; unmatched junction nucleotides: 4. The CDR3 has 16 amino acids. Germline assignment: CDR1 LNHNV and CDR2 YYDKDF (reference sequence). The CDR3 DNA reads TGTGCCACCAGCAGAGCATATAGCGGGGGCACAGATACGCAGTATTTT. Encoded protein: CATSRAYSGGTDTQYF.

This chain links TRBV24-1 with TRBJ2-3; perhaps TRBD1 as D (6 bases). This CDR3 spans 15 amino acids. V was cut by 5 bases and J by 0 bases, with 11 bases left in between. Germline V gene lookup returns CDR1 KGHDR and CDR2 SFDVKD. The CDR3 nucleotides read TGTGCCACCAGTGGGACAGCCGCTAGCACAGATACGCAGTATTTT. This sequence encodes CATSGTAASTDTQYF.

The chain couples TRBV2 to TRBJ1-5; the D gene is possibly TRBD1 (5 bases). Per the germline V gene, CDR1 is SNHLY and CDR2 is FYNNEI. CDR3 length: 13 residues. Trimming stripped 3 bases from V and 5 bases from J, with 8 bases between. This CDR3 reads CASSEGQDQPQHF. As DNA, the CDR3 is TGTGCCAGCAGTGAGGGGCAGGATCAGCCCCAGCATTTT.

The table lists this clone with a few counts. The chain has TRBV6-5 and TRBJ2-7; no clear D gene. The germline gives CDR1 MNHEY, CDR2 SVGAGI. Trimming took 2 bases from V and 3 from J, leaving 14 bases between them. CDR3 length: 15 amino acids. The CDR3 sequence is CASSYAGSKSYEQYF. In DNA form, the CDR3 reads TGTGCCAGCAGTTACGCCGGTAGCAAGAGCTACGAGCAGTACTTC.

The chain couples TRBV5-1 to TRBJ2-1; TRBD2 agrees at 10 bases. With 4 bases clipped from V and 3 bases from J, the junction kept 1 base outside the gene matches. Germline V gene sequence: CDR1 SGHRS, CDR2 YFSETQ. The CDR3 is 14 residues long. The chain's CDR3 is CASSRTSGYNEQFF. In DNA form, the CDR3 reads TGCGCCAGCAGCAGGACTAGCGGCTACAATGAGCAGTTCTTC. Full variable domain (missing parts from reference TRBV5-1 and TRBJ2-1): KAGVTQTPRYLIKTRGQQVTLSCSPISGHRSVSWYQQTPGQGLQFLFEYFSETQRNKGNFPGRFSGRQFSNSRSEMNVSTLELGDSALYLCASSRTSGYNEQFFGPGTRLTVL.

The V and J genes are TRBV6-1 and TRBJ2-5; D is perhaps TRBD1 (5 bases). V shed 2 bases and J shed 4 bases, with 11 bases lying between them. The CDR3 contains 14 residues. Per germline, CDR1 MNHNS and CDR2 SASEGT. Here the CDR3 reads CASSERSGRETQYF. DNA for the CDR3: TGTGCCAGCAGTGAACGCTCAGGGCGAGAGACCCAGTACTTC.

This chain joins TRBV19 and TRBJ1-5; 8 bases match TRBD1. V was pared by 5 bases and J by 0 bases, with 6 bases of the junction left unmatched. Germline lookup yields CDR1 LNHDA and CDR2 SQIVND (reference sequence). This CDR3 is 16 amino acids long. CDR3 amino acids: CASSSRTGFSNQPQHF. For the CDR3, the DNA is TGTGCCAGTAGTTCCCGGACAGGGTTTAGCAATCAGCCCCAGCATTTT.

The rearrangement links TRBV28 to TRBJ2-3; 7 bases agree with TRBD1. CDR1 and CDR2 (germline): MDHEN, SYDVKM. Germline trimming cut 10 bases from V and 2 bases from J; bases unmatched to any gene: 6. This CDR3 is 13 amino acids long. The CDR3 DNA is TGTGCCACCCGGACAGGCACCACAGATACGCAGTATTTT. It yields the protein CATRTGTTDTQYF.

This clone was seen ten or more times. The V gene is TRBV27, the J gene TRBJ1-2; possibly TRBD1 for D (6 bases). The germline V and J ends were trimmed by 0 bases and 2 bases, with 7 bases remaining between them. The CDR3 spans 14 residues. Germline V gene sequence: CDR1 MNHEY, CDR2 SMNVEV (reference sequence). In nucleotides, the CDR3 is TGTGCCAGCAGTTTATCGACAGGCAACTATGGCTACACCTTC. Translating it yields CASSLSTGNYGYTF.

This chain joins TRBV6-5 and TRBJ2-5, with TRBD1 matching over 8 bases. Germline V gene sequence: CDR1 MNHEY, CDR2 SVGAGI. This CDR3 contains 15 residues. After removal of 5 bases from V and 1 base from J, the junction contained 6 bases not matched to a gene. CDR3 sequence (DNA): TGTGCCAGCAGTATGACCGGGACAGGCCAAGAGACCCAGTACTTC. Residues: CASSMTGTGQETQYF.

J is TRBJ2-3 and V is TRBV15; 11 nucleotides line up with TRBD2. V dropped 6 bases and J dropped 3; count of bases not matched to a gene: 29. The CDR3 extends over 23 amino acids. The germline V gene encodes CDR1 LNHNV and CDR2 YYDKDF (reference sequence). CDR3 DNA: TGTGCCACCAGTAGTAGGTTAGGGGAAGGACTAGCGGGCGGAGGCAAGGGGACAGATACGCAGTATTTT. This encodes CATSSRLGEGLAGGGKGTDTQYF.

V is TRBV6-5 and J is TRBJ2-4, with a tentative D call TRBD1 (5 bases). The CDR3 has 13 residues. V lost 10 bases, J lost 7 bases, and 17 bases lay in between. CDR1 MNHEY and CDR2 SVGAGI come from the germline V gene. The CDR3 nucleotides read TGTGCCACCCGCGACAGTTATGGGAACATTCAGTACTTC. This codes for CATRDSYGNIQYF.

This clone was seen a single time. V and J are TRBV2 and TRBJ2-7; D might be TRBD2 (6 bases). CDR1 and CDR2 from the germline V gene are SNHLY and FYNNEI. The CDR3 has 15 residues. Between the trimmed V and J ends, which lost 6 bases and 0 bases, there was a span of 15 bases. The CDR3 loop reads CASRPSRDFSYEQYF. The CDR3 DNA sequence: TGTGCCAGCAGGCCTTCCCGGGACTTCTCCTACGAGCAGTACTTC.

This clone occurred a few times. V and J are TRBV6-5 and TRBJ2-7; 9 bases map to TRBD1. This CDR3 spans 14 amino acids. V was pared by 2 bases and J by 1 base, with 0 bases of the junction left unmatched. CDR1 is MNHEY and CDR2 is SVGAGI in the germline V gene. The CDR3 protein is CASSYDRGSYEQYF. The DNA of the CDR3 is TGTGCCAGCAGTTACGACAGGGGGTCCTACGAGCAGTACTTC.

CDR3 region: CASSQDRGYEQYF. The CDR3 DNA follows: TGCGCCAGCAGCCAAGACAGGGGATACGAGCAGTACTTC. The J gene is TRBJ2-7, the V gene TRBV4-1, with D possibly matching TRBD1 (6 bases). V was clipped by 0 bases and J by 4 bases, with 7 bases between them. Germline V CDR1 and CDR2: MGHRA, YSYEKL. CDR3 length equals 13 residues.

This sequence joins TRBV7-8 and TRBJ2-7; 10 bases are a match to TRBD2. CDR3 length: 14 residues. The germline V gene has CDR1 SGHVS and CDR2 FQNEAQ. J lost 6 bases, V lost 3 bases, and 5 bases had no gene match. The CDR3 DNA sequence: TGTGCCAGCAGCTTGGAACTAGCGGGGATCGAGCAGTACTTC. It is translated as CASSLELAGIEQYF.

The chain combines TRBV27 with TRBJ1-5; 10 positions agree with TRBD1. J lost 3 bases, V lost 5 bases, and 7 bases had no gene match. CDR1 and CDR2 (germline): MNHEY, SMNVEV (reference sequence). CDR3 length: 16 residues. CDR3 sequence reads: CASSPSRQGANQPQHF. CDR3 DNA sequence: TGTGCCAGCAGTCCCTCGAGACAGGGGGCCAATCAGCCCCAGCATTTT.

This rearrangement joins TRBV19 to TRBJ2-7; 9 nucleotides align to TRBD2. The CDR3 length is 16 residues. J gave up 4 bases and V 4 bases, and 11 bases lay outside the gene matches. Germline loops: CDR1 LNHDA, CDR2 SQIVND (reference sequence). CDR3 amino acids: CASSTRGGTGTYEQYF. CDR3 DNA: TGTGCCAGTAGTACGCGGGGGGGGACCGGGACGTACGAGCAGTACTTC.

This chain links TRBV6-5 with TRBJ1-1, with D hard to call. There are 14 residues in the CDR3. From germline, CDR1 is MNHEY and CDR2 SVGAGI. V lost 7 bases and J lost 1, with 13 bases in between. The CDR3 sequence: CASTLSRGNTEAFF. The DNA of the CDR3 is TGTGCCAGCACCCTAAGTCGGGGGAACACTGAAGCTTTCTTT.